A single sample is the source of the 19 T cell receptor beta chains below, sequenced in a study of siplizumab effects on memory and regulatory T cells. Libraries were prepared by immunoSEQ multiplex PCR; TCRdb keeps only in-frame clonotypes and omits some of them. In the table there are fewer than 100,000 clones, 85% to 95% of which are singletons. The sample comprised non-Treg CD4+ T cells sorted from blood. Receptors originate from a human donor in good health.

This chain links TRBV7-2 with TRBJ1-4; 9 nucleotides match TRBD1. The germline CDR1 and CDR2 sequences are SGHTA and FQGNSA. V lost 1 base, J lost 0 bases, and 9 bases stayed unmatched. The CDR3 is made up of 19 amino acids. The CDR3: CASSLEATGGFSTNEKLFF. The DNA for the CDR3 is TGTGCCAGCAGCTTAGAGGCCACAGGGGGCTTTTCAACTAATGAAAAACTGTTTTTT.

J is TRBJ1-5 and V is TRBV19; unclear D gene. Germline values: CDR1 LNHDA, CDR2 SQIVND (reference sequence). The CDR3 is made up of 14 amino acids. V was shortened by 4 bases and J by 6 bases, with 13 bases between the two germline ends. In DNA form, the CDR3 reads TGTGCCAGTAGTAGGACTTTAGGAGGTCAGCCCCAGCATTTT. This encodes CASSRTLGGQPQHF.

The CDR3 sequence is CSARQGYEQYF. The CDR3 nucleotides are TGCAGCGCTAGACAGGGCTACGAGCAGTACTTC. The chain employs TRBV29-1 and TRBJ2-7, with 7 bases aligning to TRBD1. The length of the CDR3 is 11 residues. After removal of 7 bases from V and 3 bases from J, the junction contained 3 bases not matched to a gene. The germline V gene has CDR1 SQVTM and CDR2 ANQGSEA.

The rearrangement joins TRBV6-5 to TRBJ2-7; 9 nucleotides line up with TRBD1. The CDR3 sequence is 13 residues long. Per germline, CDR1 MNHEY and CDR2 SVGAGI. Trimming took 6 bases from V and 6 from J; bases not matched to a gene: 6. The CDR3: CASRRTGEGEQYF. As DNA, the CDR3 is TGTGCCAGCAGGAGGACAGGGGAGGGCGAGCAGTACTTC.

The gene calls are TRBV11-2 and TRBJ2-1, with 7 bases lining up with TRBD2. This CDR3 region has 16 residues. J lost 4 bases, V lost 2 bases, and 8 bases had no gene match. The germline CDR1 and CDR2 sequences are SGHAT and FQNNGV. In DNA, the CDR3 is TGTGCCAGCAGCTTAAACTTTGGGGGGGGTTACAATGAGCAGTTCTTC. The encoded protein is CASSLNFGGGYNEQFF. The variable domain in full, with the rest retrieved from reference TRBV11-2 and TRBJ2-1, is EAGVAQSPRYKIIEKRQSVAFWCNPISGHATLYWYQQILGQGPKLLIQFQNNGVVDDSQLPKDRFSAERLKGVDSTLKIQPAKLEDSAVYLCASSLNFGGGYNEQFFGPGTRLTVL.

This rearrangement joins TRBV25-1 to TRBJ2-1, with D tentatively TRBD2 (6 bases). The ends were cut back, 0 bases at V and 6 bases at J, with 15 bases in the middle. The CDR3 consists of 16 residues. Germline CDR1 is MGHDK and CDR2 is SYGVNS. The CDR3 DNA sequence: TGTGCCAGCAGTGAATATGGGTGGCGGGGTAGCAATGAGCAGTTCTTC. Its translation: CASSEYGWRGSNEQFF. The full variable domain, rest sourced from reference TRBV25-1 and TRBJ2-1, is EADIYQTPRYLVIGTGKKITLECSQTMGHDKMYWYQQDPGMELHLIHYSYGVNSTEKGDLSSESTVSRIRTEHFPLTLESARPSHTSQYLCASSEYGWRGSNEQFFGPGTRLTVL.

This chain connects TRBV4-2 to TRBJ2-7; D ambiguous. V dropped 0 bases and J dropped 0 bases, with 15 bases sitting between them. This CDR3 spans 17 amino acids. The germline gives CDR1 LGHNA, CDR2 YNFKEQ. The CDR3 sequence: CASSQDRWAHRSYEQYF. CDR3 sequence (DNA): TGTGCCAGCAGCCAAGATAGGTGGGCTCATCGCTCCTACGAGCAGTACTTC.

The chain carries TRBV18 and TRBJ2-7; D possibly corresponds to TRBD1 (5 bases). CDR3 length: 13 residues. Germline V gives CDR1 KGHSH, CDR2 LQKENI. V was clipped by 5 bases and J by 5 bases, with 13 bases between them. The CDR3 loop is CASSYLTENEQYF. CDR3 DNA sequence: TGTGCCAGCTCATACTTGACAGAGAACGAGCAGTACTTC.

The rearrangement uses TRBV5-1 and TRBJ2-1; tentatively, D is TRBD2 (6 bases). The CDR3 consists of 12 residues. V was pared by 0 bases and J by 11 bases, with 9 bases between. Per germline, CDR1 SGHRS and CDR2 YFSETQ. In DNA form, the CDR3 reads TGCGCCAGCAGCTTGGCCGGGACTCAGCAGTTCTTC. As protein: CASSLAGTQQFF.

V usage is TRBV19 and J usage is TRBJ1-1; D is perhaps TRBD1 (5 bases). V lost 5 bases and J 1 base, leaving 8 bases between the germline ends. The germline gives CDR1 LNHDA, CDR2 SQIVND (reference sequence). The CDR3 sequence is 13 residues long. As DNA, the CDR3 is TGTGCCAGTAGTTTAGGACAGAACACTGAAGCTTTCTTT. Translating gives CASSLGQNTEAFF.

The V and J genes are TRBV18 and TRBJ2-2; the D gene could be TRBD1 or TRBD2 (5 bases each). Germline CDR1 is KGHSH and CDR2 is LQKENI. V lost 1 base to trimming and J lost 3 bases, with 9 bases between them. The CDR3 length is 15 residues. Written as DNA, the CDR3 is TGTGCCAGCTCACCACGGGGCGGGTACACCGGGGAGCTGTTTTTT. Encoded protein: CASSPRGGYTGELFF.

V usage is TRBV4-2 and J usage is TRBJ2-7; 9 bases agree with TRBD2. Germline values: CDR1 LGHNA, CDR2 YNFKEQ. V trimming: 0 bases; J trimming: 2 bases; junction bases outside the gene matches: 8. This CDR3 is built from 17 residues. In DNA form, the CDR3 reads TGTGCCAGCAGCCAAGAAGTAGGGCGGGGGGGAGCCTACGAGCAGTACTTC. Encoded protein: CASSQEVGRGGAYEQYF.

The sample holds one count of this clone. V usage is TRBV6-5 and J usage is TRBJ1-2; a possible D gene is TRBD1 (5 bases). V was cut by 4 bases and J by 8 bases, with 17 bases left in between. This CDR3 has 14 residues. Looked up from germline, CDR1 is MNHEY and CDR2 is SVGAGI. CDR3 in DNA: TGTGCCAGCAGTTCATCCGGGGGGGTGCGAGGCTACACCTTC. It translates to CASSSSGGVRGYTF.

This chain connects TRBV11-2 to TRBJ2-1; 10 bases line up with TRBD2. Trimming took 5 bases from V and 9 from J; bases not matched to a gene: 16. CDR1 is SGHAT, CDR2 FQNNGV, per germline. This CDR3 is built from 17 residues. The CDR3 reads CASSLTRASGGGGEQFF. Here the CDR3 DNA reads TGTGCCAGCAGCCTAACCCGGGCTAGCGGGGGAGGGGGTGAGCAGTTCTTC.

This clone was seen only once. The V gene is TRBV4-2, the J gene TRBJ2-5; D possibly corresponds to TRBD1 (6 bases). V lost 0 bases and J 4 bases, leaving 15 bases between the germline ends. The V gene's germline CDR1 is LGHNA and CDR2 YNFKEQ. This CDR3 is built from 16 residues. Written as DNA, the CDR3 is TGTGCCAGCAGCCAAGATTTTCCAGGGGATCGAGAGACCCAGTACTTC. This translates into CASSQDFPGDRETQYF.

The chain links TRBV5-1 to TRBJ1-2; the D gene is possibly TRBD1 (5 bases). The CDR3 sequence is 14 residues long. Deletions cut 4 bases from V and 4 bases from J, with 14 bases between. CDR1 and CDR2 from the germline V gene are SGHRS and YFSETQ. In DNA, the CDR3 is TGCGCCAGCAGCCTTCAGGGCGGTCCCTATGGCTACACCTTC. This gives the protein CASSLQGGPYGYTF. The variable domain in full, with the rest retrieved from reference TRBV5-1 and TRBJ1-2, is KAGVTQTPRYLIKTRGQQVTLSCSPISGHRSVSWYQQTPGQGLQFLFEYFSETQRNKGNFPGRFSGRQFSNSRSEMNVSTLELGDSALYLCASSLQGGPYGYTFGSGTRLTVV.

This clone was counted between two and nine times. This rearrangement joins TRBV6-5 to TRBJ1-2; 8 bases are a match to TRBD1. J gave up 4 bases and V 5 bases, and 3 bases lay outside the gene matches. Germline V gene sequence: CDR1 MNHEY, CDR2 SVGAGI. This CDR3 region has 13 residues. CDR3 region: CASSLDRAYGYTF. Written as DNA, the CDR3 is TGTGCCAGCAGTCTGGACAGGGCCTATGGCTACACCTTC.

This rearrangement joins TRBV6-6 to TRBJ2-1; D possibly uses TRBD1 or TRBD2 (5 bases each). From germline, CDR1 is MNHNY and CDR2 SVGAGI (reference sequence). V was shortened by 2 bases and J by 10 bases, with 9 bases between the two germline ends. The CDR3 has 12 amino acids. The CDR3 bases are TGTGCCAGCAGTTACAGGGGAGACGAGCAGTTCTTC. Translated: CASSYRGDEQFF.

The chain has TRBV12-5 and TRBJ2-2, with 9 bases lining up with TRBD1. There are 17 residues in the CDR3. The trim removed 2 bases at V and 2 bases at J, leaving 6 bases unmatched. Germline CDR1 reads LGHNT; CDR2 reads FRNRAP. CDR3 loop: CASGLYPGQGNTGELFF. The CDR3 bases are TGTGCTAGTGGTTTGTACCCGGGACAGGGTAACACCGGGGAGCTGTTTTTT.